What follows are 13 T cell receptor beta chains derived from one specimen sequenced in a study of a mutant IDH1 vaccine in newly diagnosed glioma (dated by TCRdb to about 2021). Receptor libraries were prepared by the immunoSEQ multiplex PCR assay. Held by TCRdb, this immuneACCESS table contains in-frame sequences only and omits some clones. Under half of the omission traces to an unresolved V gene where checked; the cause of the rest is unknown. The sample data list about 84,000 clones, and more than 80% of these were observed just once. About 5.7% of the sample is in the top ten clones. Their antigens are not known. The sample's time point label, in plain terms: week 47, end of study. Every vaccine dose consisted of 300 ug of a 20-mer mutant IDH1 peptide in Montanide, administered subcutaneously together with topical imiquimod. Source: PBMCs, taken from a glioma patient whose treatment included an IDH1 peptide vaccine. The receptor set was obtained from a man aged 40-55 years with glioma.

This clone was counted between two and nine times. The CDR3: CASSLRGGGDNEQFF. The CDR3 DNA reads TGCGCCAGCAGCTTGCGTGGGGGTGGCGACAATGAGCAGTTCTTC. J is TRBJ2-1 and V is TRBV5-1; either TRBD1 or TRBD2 may supply D (5 bases each). V gave up 1 base and J gave up 5 bases, with 13 bases separating them. CDR3 length: 15 amino acids. Germline V gene sequence: CDR1 SGHRS, CDR2 YFSETQ.

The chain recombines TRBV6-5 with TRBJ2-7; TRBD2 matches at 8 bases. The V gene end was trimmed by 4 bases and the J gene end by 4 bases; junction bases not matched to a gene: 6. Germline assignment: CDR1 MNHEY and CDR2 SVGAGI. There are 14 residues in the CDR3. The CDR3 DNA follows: TGTGCCAGCAGTTCACCGGGAGGGCCATACGAGCAGTACTTC. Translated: CASSSPGGPYEQYF.

Here the CDR3 DNA reads TGTGCCTGGAGTGGACTAGCGGGCCGCCACACCGGGGAGCTGTTTTTT. It is translated as CAWSGLAGRHTGELFF. The chain employs TRBV30 and TRBJ2-2, with 10 bases that match TRBD2. The length of the CDR3 is 16 residues. Trimming cost V 1 base and J 3 bases; bases outside gene matches: 5. Looked up from germline, CDR1 is GTSNPN and CDR2 is SVGIG (reference sequence).

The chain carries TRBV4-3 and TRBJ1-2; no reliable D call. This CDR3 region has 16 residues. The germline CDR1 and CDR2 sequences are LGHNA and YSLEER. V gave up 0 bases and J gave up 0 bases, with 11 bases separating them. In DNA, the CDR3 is TGCGCCAGCAGCCAAGATCGAGTCGGTGCTAACTATGGCTACACCTTC. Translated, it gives CASSQDRVGANYGYTF.

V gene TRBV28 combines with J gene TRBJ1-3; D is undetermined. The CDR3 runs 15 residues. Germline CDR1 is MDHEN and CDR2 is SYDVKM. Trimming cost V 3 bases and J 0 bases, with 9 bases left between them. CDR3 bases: TGTGCCAGCAGTTTGGCGGGAATCTCTGGAAACACCATATATTTT. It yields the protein CASSLAGISGNTIYF.

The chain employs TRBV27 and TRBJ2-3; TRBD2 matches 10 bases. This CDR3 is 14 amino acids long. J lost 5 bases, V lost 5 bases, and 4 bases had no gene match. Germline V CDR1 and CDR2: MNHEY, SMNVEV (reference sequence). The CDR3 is CASSATSGKDTQYF. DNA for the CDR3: TGTGCCAGCAGTGCCACTAGCGGGAAAGATACGCAGTATTTT.

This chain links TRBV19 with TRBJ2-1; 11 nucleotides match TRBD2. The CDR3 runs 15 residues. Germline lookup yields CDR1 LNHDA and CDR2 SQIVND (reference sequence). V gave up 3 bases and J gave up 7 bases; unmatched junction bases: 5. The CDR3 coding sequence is TGTGCCAGTAGTATTATCCTAGCGGGAGGAAATGAGCAGTTCTTC. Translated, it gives CASSIILAGGNEQFF. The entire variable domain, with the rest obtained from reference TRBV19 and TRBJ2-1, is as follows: DGGITQSPKYLFRKEGQNVTLSCEQNLNHDAMYWYRQDPGQGLRLIYYSQIVNDFQKGDIAEGYSVSREKKESFPLTVTSAQKNPTAFYLCASSIILAGGNEQFFGPGTRLTVL.

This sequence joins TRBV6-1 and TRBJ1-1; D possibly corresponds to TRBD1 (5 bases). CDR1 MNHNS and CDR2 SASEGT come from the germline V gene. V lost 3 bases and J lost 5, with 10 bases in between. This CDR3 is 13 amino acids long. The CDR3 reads CASSDQGGTEAFF. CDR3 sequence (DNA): TGTGCCAGCAGTGACCAGGGCGGTACTGAAGCTTTCTTT.

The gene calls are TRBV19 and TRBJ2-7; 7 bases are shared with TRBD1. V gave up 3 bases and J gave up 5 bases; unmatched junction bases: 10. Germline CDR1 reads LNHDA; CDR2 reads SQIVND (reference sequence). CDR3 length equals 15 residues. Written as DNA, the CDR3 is TGTGCCAGTAGTATCTTCGTGACAGGGTGGGACGAGCAGTACTTC. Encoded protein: CASSIFVTGWDEQYF.

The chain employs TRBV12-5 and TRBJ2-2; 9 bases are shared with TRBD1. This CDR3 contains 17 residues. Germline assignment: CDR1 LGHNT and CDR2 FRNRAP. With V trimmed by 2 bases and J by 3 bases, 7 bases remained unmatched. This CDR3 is CASGLPRQGVYTGELFF. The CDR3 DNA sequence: TGTGCTAGTGGTTTGCCTCGACAGGGGGTATACACCGGGGAGCTGTTTTTT.

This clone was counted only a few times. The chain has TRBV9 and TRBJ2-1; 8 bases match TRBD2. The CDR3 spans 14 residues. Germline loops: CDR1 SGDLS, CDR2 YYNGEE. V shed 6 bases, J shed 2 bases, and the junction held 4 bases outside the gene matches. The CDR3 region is CASNPGLAYNEQFF. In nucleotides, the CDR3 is TGTGCCAGCAACCCGGGACTAGCCTACAATGAGCAGTTCTTC.

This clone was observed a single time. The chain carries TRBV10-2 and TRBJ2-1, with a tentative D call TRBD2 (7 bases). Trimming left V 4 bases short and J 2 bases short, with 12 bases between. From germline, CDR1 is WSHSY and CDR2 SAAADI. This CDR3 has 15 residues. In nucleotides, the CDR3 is TGCGCCAGCAGTGTAAGGGGGGGGCCCTACAATGAGCAGTTCTTC. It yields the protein CASSVRGGPYNEQFF.

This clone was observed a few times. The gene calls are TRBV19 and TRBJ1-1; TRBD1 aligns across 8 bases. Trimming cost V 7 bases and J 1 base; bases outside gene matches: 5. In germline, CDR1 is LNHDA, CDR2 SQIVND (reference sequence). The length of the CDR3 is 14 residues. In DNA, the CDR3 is TGTGCCAGTACCCGTGACAGGGGGAACACTGAAGCTTTCTTT. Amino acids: CASTRDRGNTEAFF. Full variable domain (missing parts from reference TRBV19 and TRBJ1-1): DGGITQSPKYLFRKEGQNVTLSCEQNLNHDAMYWYRQDPGQGLRLIYYSQIVNDFQKGDIAEGYSVSREKKESFPLTVTSAQKNPTAFYLCASTRDRGNTEAFFGQGTRLTVV.